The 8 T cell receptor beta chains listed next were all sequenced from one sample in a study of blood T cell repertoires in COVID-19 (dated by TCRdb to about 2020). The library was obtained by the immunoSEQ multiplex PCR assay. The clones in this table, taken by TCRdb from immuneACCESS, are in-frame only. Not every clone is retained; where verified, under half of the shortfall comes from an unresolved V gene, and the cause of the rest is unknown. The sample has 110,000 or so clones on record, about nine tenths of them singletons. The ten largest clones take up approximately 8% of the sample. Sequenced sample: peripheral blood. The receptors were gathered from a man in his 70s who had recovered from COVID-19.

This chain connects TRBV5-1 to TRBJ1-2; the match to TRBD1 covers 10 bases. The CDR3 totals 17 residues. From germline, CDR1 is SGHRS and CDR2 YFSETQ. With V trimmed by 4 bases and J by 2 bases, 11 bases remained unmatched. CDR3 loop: CASSPGTGVGKNYGYTF. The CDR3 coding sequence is TGCGCCAGCAGCCCCGGGACAGGGGTGGGTAAGAACTATGGCTACACCTTC.

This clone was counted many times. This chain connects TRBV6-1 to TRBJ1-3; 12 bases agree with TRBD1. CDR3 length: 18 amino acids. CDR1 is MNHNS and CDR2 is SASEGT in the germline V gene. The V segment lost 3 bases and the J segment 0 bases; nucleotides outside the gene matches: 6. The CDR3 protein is CASSEGQGAWASGNTIYF. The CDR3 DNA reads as TGTGCCAGCAGTGAGGGACAGGGGGCTTGGGCCTCTGGAAACACCATATATTTT.

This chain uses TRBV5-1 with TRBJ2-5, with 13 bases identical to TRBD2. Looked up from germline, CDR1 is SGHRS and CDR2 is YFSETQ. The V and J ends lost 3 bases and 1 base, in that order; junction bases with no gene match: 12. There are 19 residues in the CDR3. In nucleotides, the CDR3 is TGCGCCAGCAGCTCCACCCGATTAGGACTAGCGGGAGCCCAAGAGACCCAGTACTTC. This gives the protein CASSSTRLGLAGAQETQYF.

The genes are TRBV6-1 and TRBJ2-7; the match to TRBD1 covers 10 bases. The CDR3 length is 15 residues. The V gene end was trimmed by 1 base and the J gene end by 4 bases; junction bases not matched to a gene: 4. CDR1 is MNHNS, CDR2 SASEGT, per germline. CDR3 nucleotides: TGTGCCAGCAGTGAAGTCGGACAGGGGGAGTACGAGCAGTACTTC. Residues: CASSEVGQGEYEQYF.

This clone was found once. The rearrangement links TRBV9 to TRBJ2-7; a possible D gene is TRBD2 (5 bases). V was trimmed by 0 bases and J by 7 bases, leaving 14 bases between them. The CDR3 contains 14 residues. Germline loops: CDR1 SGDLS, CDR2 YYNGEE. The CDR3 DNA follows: TGTGCCAGCAGCGTAGGCCCTAGCCCGGGGGAGCAGTACTTC. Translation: CASSVGPSPGEQYF.

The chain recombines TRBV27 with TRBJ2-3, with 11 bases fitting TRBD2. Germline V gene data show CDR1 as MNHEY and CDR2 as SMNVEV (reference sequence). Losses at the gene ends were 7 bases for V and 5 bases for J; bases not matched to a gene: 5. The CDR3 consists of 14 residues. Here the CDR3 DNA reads TGTGCCAGCACCTTAGCGGGAGGGAGAGATACGCAGTATTTT. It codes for CASTLAGGRDTQYF.

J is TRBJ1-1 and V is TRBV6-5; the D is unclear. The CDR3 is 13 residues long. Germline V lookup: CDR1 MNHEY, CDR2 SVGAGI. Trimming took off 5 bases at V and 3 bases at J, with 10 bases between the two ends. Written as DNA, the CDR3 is TGTGCCAGCAGTCTCTTGCGGGACACTGAAGCTTTCTTT. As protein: CASSLLRDTEAFF.

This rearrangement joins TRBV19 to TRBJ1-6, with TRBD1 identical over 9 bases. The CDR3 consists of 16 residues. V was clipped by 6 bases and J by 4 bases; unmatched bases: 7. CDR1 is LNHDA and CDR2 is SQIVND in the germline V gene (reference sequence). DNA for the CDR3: TGTGCCAGTAGGAGTGGGGACAGGGTGTATAATTCACCCCTCCACTTT. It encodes CASRSGDRVYNSPLHF.